What follows describes a single T cell receptor beta chain. Its antigen is undetermined. Antigen-specific CD4+ T cell clonotypes were called by their expansion after viral peptide-pool culture in ViraFEST. Following 10 days of culture, CD4+ T cells were isolated. Two doses of BNT162b2 or mRNA-1273 vaccine were administered to participants. Sequencing used immunoSEQ multiplex PCR; TCRdb keeps in-frame clones, though not all of them. This table has almost 70,000 clones, about 67% appearing once. This sample was included in a study of vaccination effects on CD4 cells after COVID-19. Study-wide findings and caveats: Clones induced by infection and by vaccine showed marked clonal contraction late after vaccination.

After removal of 4 bases from V and 1 base from J, the junction contained 4 bases not matched to a gene. Per germline, CDR1 SGHRS and CDR2 YFSETQ. CDR3 length equals 15 residues. The receptor comes from a human donor who received a COVID-19 vaccine. V gene TRBV5-1 combines with J gene TRBJ2-1; TRBD2 agrees at 8 bases. Sequences were derived from CD4+ T cells from PBMCs cultured with HCoV-229E spike peptides, sampled after COVID-19 vaccination. This CDR3 is CASSTGLGSYNEQFF. The CDR3 DNA is TGCGCCAGCAGCACGGGACTAGGGTCCTACAATGAGCAGTTCTTC.